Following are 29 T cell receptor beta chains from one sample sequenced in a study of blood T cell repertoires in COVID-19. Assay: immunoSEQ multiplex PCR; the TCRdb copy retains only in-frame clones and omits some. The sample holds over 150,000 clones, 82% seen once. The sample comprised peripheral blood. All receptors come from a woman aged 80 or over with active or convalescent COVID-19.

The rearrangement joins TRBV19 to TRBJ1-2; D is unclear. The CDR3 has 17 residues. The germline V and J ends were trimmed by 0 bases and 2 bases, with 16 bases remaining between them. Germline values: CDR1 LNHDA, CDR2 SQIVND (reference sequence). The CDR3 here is CASSIDGRKSWNYGYTF. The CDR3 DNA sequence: TGTGCCAGTAGTATAGATGGCAGGAAAAGTTGGAACTATGGCTACACCTTC.

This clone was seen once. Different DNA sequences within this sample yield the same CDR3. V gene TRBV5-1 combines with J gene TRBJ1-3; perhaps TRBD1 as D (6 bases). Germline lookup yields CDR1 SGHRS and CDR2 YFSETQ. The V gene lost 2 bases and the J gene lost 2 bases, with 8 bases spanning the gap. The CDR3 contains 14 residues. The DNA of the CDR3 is TGCGCCAGCAGCTTACAGGGTACTGGAAACACCATATATTTT. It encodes CASSLQGTGNTIYF. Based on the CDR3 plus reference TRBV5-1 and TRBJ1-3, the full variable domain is KAGVTQTPRYLIKTRGQQVTLSCSPISGHRSVSWYQQTPGQGLQFLFEYFSETQRNKGNFPGRFSGRQFSNSRSEMNVSTLELGDSALYLCASSLQGTGNTIYFGEGSWLTVV.

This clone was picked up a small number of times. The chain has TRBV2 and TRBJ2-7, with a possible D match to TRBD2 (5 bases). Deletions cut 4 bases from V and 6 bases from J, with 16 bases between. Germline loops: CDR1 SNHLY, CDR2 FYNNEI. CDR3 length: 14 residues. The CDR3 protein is CASSATEGLGEQYF. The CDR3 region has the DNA TGTGCCAGCAGTGCCACCGAGGGCCTCGGCGAGCAGTACTTC.

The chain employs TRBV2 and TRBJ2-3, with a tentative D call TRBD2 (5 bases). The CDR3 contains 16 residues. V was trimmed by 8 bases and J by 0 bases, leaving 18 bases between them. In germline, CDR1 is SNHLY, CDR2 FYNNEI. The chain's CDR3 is CASSTRERYSTDTQYF. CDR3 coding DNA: TGTGCCAGCTCGACCAGAGAGCGGTATAGCACAGATACGCAGTATTTT.

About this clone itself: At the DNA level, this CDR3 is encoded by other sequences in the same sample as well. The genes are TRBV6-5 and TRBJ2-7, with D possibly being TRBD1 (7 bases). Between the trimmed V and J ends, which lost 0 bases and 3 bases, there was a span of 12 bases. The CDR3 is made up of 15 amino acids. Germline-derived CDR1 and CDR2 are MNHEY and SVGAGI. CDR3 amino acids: CASSYSPQGGYEQYF. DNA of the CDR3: TGTGCCAGCAGTTACTCTCCGCAGGGGGGCTACGAGCAGTACTTC.

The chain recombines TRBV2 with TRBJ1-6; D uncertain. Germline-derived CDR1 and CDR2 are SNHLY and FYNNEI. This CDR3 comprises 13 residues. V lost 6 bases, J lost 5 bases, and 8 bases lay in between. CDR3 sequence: CASSTENNSPLHF. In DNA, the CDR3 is TGTGCCAGCAGCACAGAAAATAATTCACCCCTCCACTTT. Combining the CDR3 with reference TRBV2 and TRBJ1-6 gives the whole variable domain EPEVTQTPSHQVTQMGQEVILRCVPISNHLYFYWYRQILGQKVEFLVSFYNNEISEKSEIFDDQFSVERPDGSNFTLKIRSTKLEDSAMYFCASSTENNSPLHFGNGTRLTVT.

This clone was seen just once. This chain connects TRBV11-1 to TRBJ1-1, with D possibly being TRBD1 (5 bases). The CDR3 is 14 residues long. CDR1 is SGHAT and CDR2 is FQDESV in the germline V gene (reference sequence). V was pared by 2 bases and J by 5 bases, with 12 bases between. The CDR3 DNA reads TGTGCCAGCAGCTTACGGGGGGATAAGACTGAAGCTTTCTTT. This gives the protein CASSLRGDKTEAFF.

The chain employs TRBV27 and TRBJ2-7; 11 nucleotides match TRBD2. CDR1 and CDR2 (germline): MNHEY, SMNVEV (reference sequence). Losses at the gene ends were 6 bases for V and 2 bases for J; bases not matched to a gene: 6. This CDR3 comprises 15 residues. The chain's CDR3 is CASSPLAGDAYEQYF. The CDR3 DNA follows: TGTGCCAGCAGCCCACTAGCGGGAGACGCCTACGAGCAGTACTTC.

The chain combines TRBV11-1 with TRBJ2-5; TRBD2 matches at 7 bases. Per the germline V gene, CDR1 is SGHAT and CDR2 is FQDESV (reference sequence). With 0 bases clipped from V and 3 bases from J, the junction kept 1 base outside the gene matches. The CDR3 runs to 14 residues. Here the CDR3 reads CASSLARGEETQYF. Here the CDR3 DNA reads TGTGCCAGCAGCTTAGCCCGGGGGGAAGAGACCCAGTACTTC. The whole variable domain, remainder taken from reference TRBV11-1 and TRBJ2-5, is EAEVAQSPRYKITEKSQAVAFWCDPISGHATLYWYRQILGQGPELLVQFQDESVVDDSQLPKDRFSAERLKGVDSTLKIQPAELGDSAMYLCASSLARGEETQYFGPGTRLLVL.

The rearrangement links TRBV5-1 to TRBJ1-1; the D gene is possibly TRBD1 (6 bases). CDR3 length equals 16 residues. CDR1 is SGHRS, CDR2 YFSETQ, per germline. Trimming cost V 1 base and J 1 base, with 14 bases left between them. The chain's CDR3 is CASSLQGRFANTEAFF. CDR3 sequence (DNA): TGCGCCAGCAGCTTGCAGGGGAGATTTGCGAACACTGAAGCTTTCTTT.

For the CDR3, the DNA is TGTGCCAGCAGGACTAGCGGGAGAGATGAGCAGTTCTTC. As protein: CASRTSGRDEQFF. V gene TRBV6-5 combines with J gene TRBJ2-1, with 12 bases matching TRBD2. Trimming removed 6 bases from V and 8 bases from J; junction bases left unmatched: 2. The CDR3 contains 13 residues. Per germline, CDR1 MNHEY and CDR2 SVGAGI.

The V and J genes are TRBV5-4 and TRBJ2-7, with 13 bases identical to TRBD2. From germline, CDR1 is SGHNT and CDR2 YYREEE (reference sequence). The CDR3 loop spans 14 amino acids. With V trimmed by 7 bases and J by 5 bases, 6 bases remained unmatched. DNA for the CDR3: TGTGCCAGCCGGACTAGCGGGAGTGTGCACGAGCAGTACTTC. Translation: CASRTSGSVHEQYF.

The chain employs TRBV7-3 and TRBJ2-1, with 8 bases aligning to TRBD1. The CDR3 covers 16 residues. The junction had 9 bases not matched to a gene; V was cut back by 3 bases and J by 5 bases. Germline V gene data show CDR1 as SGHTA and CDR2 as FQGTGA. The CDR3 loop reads CASSFLPRQGHNEQFF. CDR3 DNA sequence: TGTGCCAGCAGCTTTCTTCCGAGACAGGGGCACAATGAGCAGTTCTTC.

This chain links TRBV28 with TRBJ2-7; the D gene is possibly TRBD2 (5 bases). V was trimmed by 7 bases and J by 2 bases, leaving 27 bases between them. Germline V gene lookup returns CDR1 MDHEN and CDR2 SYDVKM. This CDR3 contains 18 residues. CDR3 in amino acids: CASNALSAWERKPYEQYF. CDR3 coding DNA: TGTGCCAGCAATGCCCTCTCTGCTTGGGAGCGTAAACCCTACGAGCAGTACTTC.

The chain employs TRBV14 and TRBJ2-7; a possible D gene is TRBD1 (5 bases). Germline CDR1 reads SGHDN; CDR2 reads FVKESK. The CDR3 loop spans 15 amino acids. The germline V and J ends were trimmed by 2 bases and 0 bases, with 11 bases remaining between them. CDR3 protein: CASSQNPGSSYEQYF. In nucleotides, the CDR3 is TGTGCCAGCAGCCAAAATCCAGGGTCCTCCTACGAGCAGTACTTC.

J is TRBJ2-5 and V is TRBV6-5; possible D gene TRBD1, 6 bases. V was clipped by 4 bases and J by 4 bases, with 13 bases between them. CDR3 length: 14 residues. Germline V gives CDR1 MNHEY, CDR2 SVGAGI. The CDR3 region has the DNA TGTGCCAGCAGTTTCCCGGGACACGCAGAGACCCAGTACTTC. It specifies CASSFPGHAETQYF.

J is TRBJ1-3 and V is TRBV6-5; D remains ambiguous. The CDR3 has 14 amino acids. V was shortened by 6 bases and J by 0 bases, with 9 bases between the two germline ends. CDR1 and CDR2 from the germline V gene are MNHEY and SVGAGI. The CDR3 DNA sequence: TGTGCCAGCAGGAGCAAGAGCTCTGGAAACACCATATATTTT. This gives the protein CASRSKSSGNTIYF.

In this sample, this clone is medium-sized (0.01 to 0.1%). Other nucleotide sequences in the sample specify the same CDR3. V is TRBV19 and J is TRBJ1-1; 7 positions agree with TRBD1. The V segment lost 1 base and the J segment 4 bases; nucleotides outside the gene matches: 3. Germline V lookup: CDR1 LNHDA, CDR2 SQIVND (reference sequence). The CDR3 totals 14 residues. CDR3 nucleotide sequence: TGTGCCAGTAGTATAGGTACAGGGGTCACTGAAGCTTTCTTT. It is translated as CASSIGTGVTEAFF.

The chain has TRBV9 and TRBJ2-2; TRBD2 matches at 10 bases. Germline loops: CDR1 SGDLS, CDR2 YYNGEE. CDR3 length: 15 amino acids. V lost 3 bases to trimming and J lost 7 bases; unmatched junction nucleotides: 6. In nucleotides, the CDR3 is TGTGCCAGCAGCGCCCAGCGGGAGGGTGTCGGGGAGCTGTTTTTT. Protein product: CASSAQREGVGELFF.

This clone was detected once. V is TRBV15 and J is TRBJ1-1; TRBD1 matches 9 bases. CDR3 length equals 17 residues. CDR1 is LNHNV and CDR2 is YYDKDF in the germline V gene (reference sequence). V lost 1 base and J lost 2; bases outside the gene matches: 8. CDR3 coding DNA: TGTGCCACCAGCAGAGGGCGGGGACAGGGTTTTAACACTGAAGCTTTCTTT. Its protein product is CATSRGRGQGFNTEAFF.

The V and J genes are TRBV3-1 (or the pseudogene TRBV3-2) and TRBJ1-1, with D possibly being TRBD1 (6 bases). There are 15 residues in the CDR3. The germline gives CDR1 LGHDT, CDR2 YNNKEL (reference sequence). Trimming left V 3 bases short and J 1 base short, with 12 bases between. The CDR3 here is CASSHNRAKNTEAFF. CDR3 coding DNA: TGTGCCAGCAGCCATAACAGGGCGAAGAACACTGAAGCTTTCTTT.

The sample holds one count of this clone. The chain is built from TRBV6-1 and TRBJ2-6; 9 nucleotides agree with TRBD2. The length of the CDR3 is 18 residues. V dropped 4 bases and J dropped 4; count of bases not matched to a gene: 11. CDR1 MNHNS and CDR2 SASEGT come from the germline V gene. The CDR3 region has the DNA TGTGCCAGCAGTGCCCGATTTAGCGGGAGAACAGGGGCCAACGTCCTGACTTTC. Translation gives CASSARFSGRTGANVLTF.

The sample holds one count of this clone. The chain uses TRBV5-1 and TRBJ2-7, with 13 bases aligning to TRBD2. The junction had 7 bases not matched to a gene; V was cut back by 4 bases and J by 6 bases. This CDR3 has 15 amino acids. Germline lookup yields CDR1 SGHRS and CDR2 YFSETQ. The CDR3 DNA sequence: TGCGCCAGCAGCGGAACGACTAGCGGGGGGACCGAGCAGTACTTC. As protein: CASSGTTSGGTEQYF.

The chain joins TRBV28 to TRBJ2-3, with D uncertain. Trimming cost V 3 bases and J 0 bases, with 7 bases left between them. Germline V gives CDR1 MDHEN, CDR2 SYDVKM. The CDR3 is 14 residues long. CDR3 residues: CASSFQRSTDTQYF. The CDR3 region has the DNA TGTGCCAGCAGTTTTCAGCGTAGCACAGATACGCAGTATTTT. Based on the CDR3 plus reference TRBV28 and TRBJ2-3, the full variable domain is DVKVTQSSRYLVKRTGEKVFLECVQDMDHENMFWYRQDPGLGLRLIYFSYDVKMKEKGDIPEGYSVSREKKERFSLILESASTNQTSMYLCASSFQRSTDTQYFGPGTRLTVL.

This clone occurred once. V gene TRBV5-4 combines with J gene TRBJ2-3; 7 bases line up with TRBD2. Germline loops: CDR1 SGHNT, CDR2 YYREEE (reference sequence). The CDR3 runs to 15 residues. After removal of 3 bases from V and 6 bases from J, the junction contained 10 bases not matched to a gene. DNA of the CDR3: TGTGCCAGCAGCTCTCGGCGGGCGGGAGTCGATACGCAGTATTTT. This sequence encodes CASSSRRAGVDTQYF.

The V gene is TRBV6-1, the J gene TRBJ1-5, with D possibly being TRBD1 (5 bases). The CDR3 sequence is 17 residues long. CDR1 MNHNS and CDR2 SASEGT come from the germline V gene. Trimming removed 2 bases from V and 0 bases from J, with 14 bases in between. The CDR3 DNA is TGTGCCAGCAGTGAATCCCACAGGCCCTTTAGCAATCAGCCCCAGCATTTT. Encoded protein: CASSESHRPFSNQPQHF.

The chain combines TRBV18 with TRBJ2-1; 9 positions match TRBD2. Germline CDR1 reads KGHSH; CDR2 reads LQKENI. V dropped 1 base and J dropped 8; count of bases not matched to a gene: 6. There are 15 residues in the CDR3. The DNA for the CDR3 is TGTGCCAGCTCACCACTAGCGGGAGTGTTAGATGAGCAGTTCTTC. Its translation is CASSPLAGVLDEQFF.

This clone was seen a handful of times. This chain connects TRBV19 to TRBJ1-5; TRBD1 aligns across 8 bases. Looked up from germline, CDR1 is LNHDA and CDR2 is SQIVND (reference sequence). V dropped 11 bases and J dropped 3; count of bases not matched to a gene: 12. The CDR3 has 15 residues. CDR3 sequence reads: CASKPDRGHNQPQHF. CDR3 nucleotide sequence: TGTGCCTCCAAGCCCGACAGGGGCCACAATCAGCCCCAGCATTTT.

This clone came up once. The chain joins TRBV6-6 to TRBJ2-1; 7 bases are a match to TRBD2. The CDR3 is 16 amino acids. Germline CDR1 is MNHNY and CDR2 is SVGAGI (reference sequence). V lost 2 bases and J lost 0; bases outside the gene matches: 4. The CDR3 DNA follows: TGTGCCAGCAGTTACCTTAGACTAGCCTCCTACAATGAGCAGTTCTTC. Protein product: CASSYLRLASYNEQFF.